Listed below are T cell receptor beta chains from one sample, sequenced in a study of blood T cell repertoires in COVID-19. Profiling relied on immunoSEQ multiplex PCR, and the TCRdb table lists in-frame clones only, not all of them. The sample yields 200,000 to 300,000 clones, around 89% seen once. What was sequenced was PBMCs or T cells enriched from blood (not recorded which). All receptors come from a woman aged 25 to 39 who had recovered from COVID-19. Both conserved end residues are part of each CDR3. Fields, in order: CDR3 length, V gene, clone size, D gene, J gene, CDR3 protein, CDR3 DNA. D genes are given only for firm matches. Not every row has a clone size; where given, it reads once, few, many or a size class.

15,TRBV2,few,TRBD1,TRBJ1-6,CASTVAGQGASPLHF,TGTGCCAGCACCGTCGCGGGCCAGGGGGCTTCACCCCTCCACTTT
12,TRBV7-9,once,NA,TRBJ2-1,CASSLRVNEQFF,TGTGCCAGCAGCTTAAGAGTCAATGAGCAGTTCTTC
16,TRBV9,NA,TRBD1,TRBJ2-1,CASSAQATGGLNEQFF,TGTGCCAGCAGCGCGCAAGCGACAGGGGGTCTCAATGAGCAGTTCTTC
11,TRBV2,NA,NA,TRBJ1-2,CASSESWTRAF,TGTGCCAGCAGTGAATCCTGGACACGCGCCTTC
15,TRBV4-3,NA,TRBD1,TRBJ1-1,CASSPREGARTEAFF,TGCGCCAGCAGCCCCCGGGAGGGGGCGCGGACTGAAGCTTTCTTT
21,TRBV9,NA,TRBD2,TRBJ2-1,CASSVVGLAGDTLWSYNEQFF,TGTGCCAGCAGCGTAGTCGGACTAGCGGGGGACACCCTCTGGTCCTACAATGAGCAGTTCTTC
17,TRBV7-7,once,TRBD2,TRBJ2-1,CASSLAGPASSYNEQFF,TGTGCTAGCAGCTTAGCGGGGCCAGCGAGCTCCTACAATGAGCAGTTCTTC
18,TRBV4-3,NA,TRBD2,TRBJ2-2,CASSQDSGGGGFSGELFF,TGCGCCAGCAGCCAAGATTCGGGGGGAGGAGGGTTTAGCGGGGAGCTGTTTTTT
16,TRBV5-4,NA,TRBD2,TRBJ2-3,CASSLAGREVADTQYF,TGTGCCAGCAGCTTGGCTGGACGGGAGGTGGCAGATACGCAGTATTTT
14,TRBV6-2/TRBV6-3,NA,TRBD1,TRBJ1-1,CASSRQGRNTEAFF,TGTGCCAGCAGCCGACAGGGGCGAAACACTGAAGCTTTCTTT
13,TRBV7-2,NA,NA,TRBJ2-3,CASSLPSTDTQYF,TGTGCCAGCAGCTTACCAAGCACAGATACGCAGTATTTT